The sequence of this T cell receptor beta chain was determined in a study of blood T cell repertoires in COVID-19. Across the study: Spain, Italy and the United States supplied samples that represented acute and convalescent COVID-19.

Clones were read by immunoSEQ multiplex PCR, and TCRdb kept only the in-frame ones, dropping some. The profile shows 200,000 to 250,000 clones, 83% of them singletons. Losses at the gene ends were 0 bases for V and 9 bases for J; bases not matched to a gene: 8. CDR1 is SGDLS, CDR2 YYNGEE, per germline. The CDR3 is 15 residues long. The sample comprised peripheral blood. This TCR came from a human donor in a cohort sampled during active COVID-19. The chain recombines TRBV9 with TRBJ2-1; 8 bases fit TRBD2. The CDR3 sequence is CASSVAAGGSGEQFF. For the CDR3, the DNA is TGTGCCAGCAGCGTAGCGGCGGGGGGTTCGGGTGAGCAGTTCTTC.